The entry below gives a single T cell receptor (beta chain) sequence along with its context. Methods used by the authors: It was from reference gene primer amplification that nucleated cell counts were estimated. The repertoire was sequenced with immunoSEQ multiplex PCR; TCRdb's copy has only in-frame clones and lacks some. V and J calls and clone size come straight from that table; D and trimming were deduced from the DNA. In the table there are 200,000 to 250,000 clones, 86% of which are singletons. The sample is drawn from a study of blood T cell repertoires in COVID-19. Study context: Samples came from the United States, Italy and Spain, spanning acute and convalescent COVID-19. From T cells, B-cell-depleted T cells, or PBMCs came the material, which was cDNA or gDNA.

V lost 2 bases and J lost 2, with 10 bases in between. Germline V lookup: CDR1 MDHEN, CDR2 SYDVKM. The CDR3 has 15 residues. This TCR was recovered from a man aged 55 to 69 with acute or convalescent COVID-19. Specimen: peripheral blood. The V gene is TRBV28, the J gene TRBJ2-1; D is perhaps TRBD1 (5 bases). The CDR3 DNA is TGTGCCAGCAGTTTAAGCTGGGGCGCCTACAATGAGCAGTTCTTC. Translating it yields CASSLSWGAYNEQFF.